The 10 T cell receptor beta chains presented below share a single source sample, sequenced in a study of T cell responses to AZD1222 COVID-19 vaccine. The assay was immunoSEQ multiplex PCR, and TCRdb's table has in-frame clones only and misses some. Among some 81,000 clones listed, under 95% were seen once. Sequenced material: peripheral blood, taken 28 days after the second AZD1222 dose. The receptor set was obtained from an adult who received the AZD1222 COVID-19 vaccine.

This chain joins TRBV5-5 and TRBJ2-5; 12 nucleotides align to TRBD2. V shed 4 bases, J shed 2 bases, and the junction held 6 bases outside the gene matches. Germline V gives CDR1 SGHKS, CDR2 YYEKEE (reference sequence). The CDR3 totals 16 residues. The CDR3 nucleotides are TGTGCCAGCAGCCTCGGACTAGCGGGGACTCAAGAGACCCAGTACTTC. This gives the protein CASSLGLAGTQETQYF.

The V call is TRBV4-1, the J call TRBJ1-1; weak D call: TRBD1 (5 bases). The CDR3 consists of 16 residues. V lost 3 bases and J 3 bases, leaving 17 bases between the germline ends. Germline-derived CDR1 and CDR2 are MGHRA and YSYEKL. The chain's CDR3 is CASSQLPPGTYTEAFF. CDR3 in DNA: TGCGCCAGCAGCCAGCTCCCCCCAGGGACCTACACTGAAGCTTTCTTT.

This clone was detected only once. The CDR3 region has the DNA TGTGCCAGCAGTGACCGGACTAGAAGGGAGACCCAGTACTTC. Amino acids: CASSDRTRRETQYF. The chain couples TRBV2 to TRBJ2-5, with 7 bases matching TRBD2. The germline gives CDR1 SNHLY, CDR2 FYNNEI. J was trimmed by 5 bases and V by 3 bases; bases with no gene match: 6. This CDR3 region has 14 residues.

This chain connects TRBV4-1 to TRBJ1-5; possible D gene TRBD1, 5 bases. Trimming removed 5 bases from V and 4 bases from J, with 15 bases in between. This CDR3 has 15 residues. The V gene's germline CDR1 is MGHRA and CDR2 YSYEKL. Here the CDR3 reads CASSTGGRENQPQHF. The CDR3 bases are TGCGCCAGCAGCACTGGGGGTAGGGAGAATCAGCCCCAGCATTTT.

This rearrangement joins TRBV28 to TRBJ1-3, with 10 bases matching TRBD1. Losses at the gene ends were 3 bases for V and 2 bases for J; bases not matched to a gene: 4. This CDR3 region has 16 residues. The germline V gene has CDR1 MDHEN and CDR2 SYDVKM. CDR3 nucleotides: TGTGCCAGCAGTTTGAGACAGGGGGCGACTGGAAACACCATATATTTT. This encodes CASSLRQGATGNTIYF.

This sequence joins TRBV9 and TRBJ1-2; the D gene is possibly TRBD1 (6 bases). This CDR3 is 15 amino acids long. Germline V gene lookup returns CDR1 SGDLS and CDR2 YYNGEE. Trimming left V 6 bases short and J 1 base short, with 16 bases between. DNA of the CDR3: TGTGCCAGCACCCTAGGGGGGGCGGATAACTATGGCTACACCTTC. Its protein product is CASTLGGADNYGYTF. The full variable domain, completed using reference TRBV9 and TRBJ1-2, is DSGVTQTPKHLITATGQRVTLRCSPRSGDLSVYWYQQSLDQGLQFLIQYYNGEERAKGNILERFSAQQFPDLHSELNLSSLELGDSALYFCASTLGGADNYGYTFGSGTRLTVV.

In DNA, the CDR3 is TGTGCCAGCAGCTCCTCGCCGATTGGGGACTATGGCTACACCTTC. Its translation: CASSSSPIGDYGYTF. This chain connects TRBV28 to TRBJ1-2, with unresolved D. Germline V gives CDR1 MDHEN, CDR2 SYDVKM. The CDR3 length is 15 residues. The V end lost 6 bases, the J end lost 3 bases, and 17 bases lay between the germline ends.

The rearrangement uses TRBV28 and TRBJ1-1; no firm D call. Germline CDR1 and CDR2: MDHEN and SYDVKM. Trimming removed 8 bases at V and 0 bases at J, with 7 bases between. This CDR3 has 12 amino acids. The CDR3, as DNA: TGTGCCAGCCAGAAATTGAACACTGAAGCTTTCTTT. Protein product: CASQKLNTEAFF.

J is TRBJ1-1 and V is TRBV4-2; D call uncertain. Between the trimmed V and J ends, which lost 4 bases and 0 bases, there was a span of 9 bases. The CDR3 runs to 14 residues. CDR1 and CDR2 (germline): LGHNA, YNFKEQ. The CDR3 DNA reads as TGTGCCAGCAGCCGTGGAGGCCTGAACACTGAAGCTTTCTTT. This sequence encodes CASSRGGLNTEAFF.

The gene calls are TRBV5-8 and TRBJ1-3; D is undetermined. The germline CDR1 and CDR2 sequences are SGHTS and YDEGEE. V was trimmed by 0 bases and J by 0 bases, leaving 7 bases between them. The CDR3 extends over 15 amino acids. The CDR3 DNA sequence: TGTGCCAGCAGCTTGGCCACCAGCTCTGGAAACACCATATATTTT. Amino acid sequence: CASSLATSSGNTIYF. Combining the CDR3 with reference TRBV5-8 and TRBJ1-3 gives the whole variable domain EAGVTQSPTHLIKTRGQQATLRCSPISGHTSVYWYQQALGLGLQFLLWYDEGEERNRGNFPPRFSGRQFPNYSSELNVNALELEDSALYLCASSLATSSGNTIYFGEGSWLTVV.